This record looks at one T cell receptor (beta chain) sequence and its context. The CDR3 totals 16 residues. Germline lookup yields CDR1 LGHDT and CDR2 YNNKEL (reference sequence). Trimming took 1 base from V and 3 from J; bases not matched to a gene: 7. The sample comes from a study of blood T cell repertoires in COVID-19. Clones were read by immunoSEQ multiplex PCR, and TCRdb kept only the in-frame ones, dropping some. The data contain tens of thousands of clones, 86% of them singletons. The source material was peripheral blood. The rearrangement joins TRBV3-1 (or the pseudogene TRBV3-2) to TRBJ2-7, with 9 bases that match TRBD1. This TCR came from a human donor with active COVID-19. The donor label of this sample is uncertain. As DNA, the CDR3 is TGTGCCAGCAGCCAAGTGCCGGGACAGGGAGTCTACGAGCAGTACTTC. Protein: CASSQVPGQGVYEQYF.